This TCR beta chain was sequenced during a study of T cells in Graves' hyperthyroidism and ophthalmopathy. Broader study findings: Ophthalmopathy onset followed model prediction by a median around six months. In simple terms, a model built on 13 V-J features told ophthalmopathy apart from stable hyperthyroidism.

Investigators excluded patients with uncontrolled infection, other autoimmune disease, pregnancy or lactation. Amplified TCR beta CDR3 regions came from RNA transcripts. RT-PCR in the first round (using the HTBI primer set) targeted the TCR CDR3. TCRdb fed the multiplex PCR reads into MiXCR, producing one record per CDR3 protein. The sample yields fewer than 600,000 distinct CDR3 sequences, roughly an eighth seen once. This clonotype was seen only a few times. Its specificity is unknown. V gave up 2 bases and J gave up 4 bases; unmatched junction bases: 5. Germline V gene sequence: CDR1 GTSNPN, CDR2 SVGIG (reference sequence). The CDR3 runs 14 residues.

Sequenced: blood. The V and J genes are TRBV30 and TRBJ1-2, with TRBD1 matching over 9 bases. The source of this sequence is a woman younger than 35 with Graves' hyperthyroidism. The CDR3 protein is CAWSSGTGFYGYTF. The CDR3 DNA reads TGTGCCTGGAGTTCCGGGACAGGGTTCTATGGCTACACCTTC.